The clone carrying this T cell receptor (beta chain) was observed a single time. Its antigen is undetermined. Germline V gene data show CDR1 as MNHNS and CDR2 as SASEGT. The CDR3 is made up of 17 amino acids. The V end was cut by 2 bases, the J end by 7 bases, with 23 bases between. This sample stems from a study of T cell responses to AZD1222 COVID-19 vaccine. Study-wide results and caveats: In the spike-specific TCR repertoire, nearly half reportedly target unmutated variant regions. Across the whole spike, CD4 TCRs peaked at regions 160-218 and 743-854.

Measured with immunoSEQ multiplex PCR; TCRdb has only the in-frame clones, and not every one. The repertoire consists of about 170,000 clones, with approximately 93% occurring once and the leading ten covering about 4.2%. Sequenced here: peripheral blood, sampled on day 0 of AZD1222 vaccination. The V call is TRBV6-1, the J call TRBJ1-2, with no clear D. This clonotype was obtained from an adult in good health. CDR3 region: CASSEFRLNPQKGGYTF. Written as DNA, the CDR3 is TGTGCCAGCAGTGAATTTAGACTAAACCCCCAAAAGGGTGGCTACACCTTC.